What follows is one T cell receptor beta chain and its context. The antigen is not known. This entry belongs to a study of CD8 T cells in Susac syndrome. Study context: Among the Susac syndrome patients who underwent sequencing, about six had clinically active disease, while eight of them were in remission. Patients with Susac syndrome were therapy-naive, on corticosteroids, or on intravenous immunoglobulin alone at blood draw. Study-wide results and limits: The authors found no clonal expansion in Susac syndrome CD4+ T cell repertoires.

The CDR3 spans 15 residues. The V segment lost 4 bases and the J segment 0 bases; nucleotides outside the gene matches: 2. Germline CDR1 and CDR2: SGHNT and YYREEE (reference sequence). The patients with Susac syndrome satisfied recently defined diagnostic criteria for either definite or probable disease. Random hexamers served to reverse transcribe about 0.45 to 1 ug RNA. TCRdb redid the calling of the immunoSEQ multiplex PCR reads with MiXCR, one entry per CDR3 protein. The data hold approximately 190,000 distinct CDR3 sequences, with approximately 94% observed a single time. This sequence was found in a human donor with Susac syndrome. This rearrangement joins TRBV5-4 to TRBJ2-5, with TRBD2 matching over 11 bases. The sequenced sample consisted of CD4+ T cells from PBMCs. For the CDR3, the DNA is TGTGCCAGCAGCCCGACTAGCGGGAACCAAGAGACCCAGTACTTC. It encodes CASSPTSGNQETQYF.